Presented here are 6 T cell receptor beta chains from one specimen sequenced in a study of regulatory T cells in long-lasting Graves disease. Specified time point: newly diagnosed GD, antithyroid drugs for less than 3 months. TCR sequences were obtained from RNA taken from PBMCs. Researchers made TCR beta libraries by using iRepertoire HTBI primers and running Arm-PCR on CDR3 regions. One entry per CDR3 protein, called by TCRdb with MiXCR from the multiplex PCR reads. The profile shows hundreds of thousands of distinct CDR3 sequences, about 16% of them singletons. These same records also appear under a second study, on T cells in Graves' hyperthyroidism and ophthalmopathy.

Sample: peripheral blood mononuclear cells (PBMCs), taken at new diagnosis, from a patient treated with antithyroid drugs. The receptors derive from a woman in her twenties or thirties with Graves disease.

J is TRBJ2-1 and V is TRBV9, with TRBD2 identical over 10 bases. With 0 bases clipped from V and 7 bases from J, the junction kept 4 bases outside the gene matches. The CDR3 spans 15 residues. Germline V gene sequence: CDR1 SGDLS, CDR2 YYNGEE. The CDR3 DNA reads TGTGCCAGCAGCGTAGGGAGCGGGAGGGTGAATGAGCAGTTCTTC. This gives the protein CASSVGSGRVNEQFF.

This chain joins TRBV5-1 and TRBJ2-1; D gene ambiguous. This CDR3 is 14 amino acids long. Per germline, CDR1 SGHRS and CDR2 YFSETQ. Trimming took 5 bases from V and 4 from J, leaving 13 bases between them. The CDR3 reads CASSYASLYNEQFF. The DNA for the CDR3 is TGCGCCAGCAGTTATGCCTCCCTTTACAATGAGCAGTTCTTC. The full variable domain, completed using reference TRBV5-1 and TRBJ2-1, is KAGVTQTPRYLIKTRGQQVTLSCSPISGHRSVSWYQQTPGQGLQFLFEYFSETQRNKGNFPGRFSGRQFSNSRSEMNVSTLELGDSALYLCASSYASLYNEQFFGPGTRLTVL.

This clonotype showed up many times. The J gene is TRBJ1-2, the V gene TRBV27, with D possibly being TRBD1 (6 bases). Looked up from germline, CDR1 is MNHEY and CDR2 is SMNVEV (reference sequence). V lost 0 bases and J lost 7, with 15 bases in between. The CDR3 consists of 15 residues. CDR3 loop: CASSLSVRGALGYTF. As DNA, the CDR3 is TGTGCCAGCAGTTTATCAGTTCGGGGGGCGCTTGGCTACACCTTC.

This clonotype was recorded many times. The CDR3 bases are TGTGCCAGCAGTGGTCACAGGGCGTCCTATAATTCACCCCTCCACTTT. Translation gives CASSGHRASYNSPLHF. The chain joins TRBV28 to TRBJ1-6; D perhaps matches TRBD1 (6 bases). Trimming pared 5 bases from V and 1 base from J, leaving 12 bases between. The CDR3 contains 16 residues. The V gene's germline CDR1 is MDHEN and CDR2 SYDVKM.

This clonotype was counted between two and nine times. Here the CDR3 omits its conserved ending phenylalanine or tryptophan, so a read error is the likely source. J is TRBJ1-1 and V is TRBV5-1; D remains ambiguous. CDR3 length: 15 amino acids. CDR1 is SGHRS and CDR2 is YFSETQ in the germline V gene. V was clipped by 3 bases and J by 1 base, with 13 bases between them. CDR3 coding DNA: TGCGCCAGCAGCTACAGACAAGAGGCGAACACTGAAGCTTTCCTT. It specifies CASSYRQEANTEAFL.

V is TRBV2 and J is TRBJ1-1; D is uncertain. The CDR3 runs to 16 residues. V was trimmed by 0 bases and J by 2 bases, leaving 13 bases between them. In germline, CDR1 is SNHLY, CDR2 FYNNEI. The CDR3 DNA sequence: TGTGCCAGCAGTGAAGCGCTTAGACCGCCCAACACTGAAGCTTTCTTT. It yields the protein CASSEALRPPNTEAFF.